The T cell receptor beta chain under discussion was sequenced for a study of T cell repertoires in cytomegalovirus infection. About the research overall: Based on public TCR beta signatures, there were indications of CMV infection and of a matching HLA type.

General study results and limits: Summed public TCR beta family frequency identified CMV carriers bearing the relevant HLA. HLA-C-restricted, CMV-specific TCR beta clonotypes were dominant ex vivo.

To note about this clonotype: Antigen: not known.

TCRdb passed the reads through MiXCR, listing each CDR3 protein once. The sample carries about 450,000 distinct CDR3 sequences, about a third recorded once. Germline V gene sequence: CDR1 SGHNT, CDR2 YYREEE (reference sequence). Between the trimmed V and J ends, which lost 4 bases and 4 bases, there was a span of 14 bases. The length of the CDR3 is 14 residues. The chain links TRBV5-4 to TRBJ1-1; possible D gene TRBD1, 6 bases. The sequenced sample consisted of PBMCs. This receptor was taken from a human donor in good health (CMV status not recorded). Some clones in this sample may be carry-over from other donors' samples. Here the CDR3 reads CASSPGGPGTEAFF. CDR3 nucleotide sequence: TGTGCCAGCAGCCCGGGGGGGCCAGGCACTGAAGCTTTCTTT.